This T cell receptor (beta chain) was captured by sequencing in a study of CD8+CD57+ T cells in acquired aplastic anemia. Study as a whole: DNA per sorted CD4+ or CD8+ sample ranged about 0.17 to 30 ug, averaging around 3 ug.

Genomic DNA served as template for TCR beta VDJ and CDR3 profiling. TCRdb reprocessed the reads via MiXCR and lists one record per CDR3 protein. The sample records more than 150,000 distinct CDR3 sequences, approximately 48% being singletons. An expansion of CD8+CD57+ cells by flow cytometry had been shown in patients chosen for sequencing. Acquired aplastic anemia of severe grade affected all patients. Notes on the study in general: Around 29 shared CD8+ CDR3s appeared highly expressed within patients' immunodominant clones. Patients versus controls showed no significant CD8+ Simpson's diversity difference.

This clonotype was counted only a few times. Antigen unknown. The material sequenced was sorted CD4+, CD8+, or CD8+CD57+ T cells (not recorded which) from PBMCs. This sequence was found in a human donor with aplastic anemia.

The CDR3 nucleotides are TGCAGCGTTTCCGACGTCGAGACCCAGTACTTC. Encoded protein: CSVSDVETQYF. The J gene is TRBJ2-5, the V gene TRBV29-1; no definite D call. The germline V gene has CDR1 SQVTM and CDR2 ANQGSEA. V was clipped by 5 bases and J by 5 bases, with 9 bases between them. This CDR3 region has 11 residues.